This T cell receptor (beta chain) derives from a study of Siglec-9 on CD8 T cells in melanoma. General study findings and limits: Siglec-9 reportedly marks and regulates an effector memory CD8+ T-cell subset apparently accumulating in melanoma tumors.

A note on this clone: Its antigen is still unknown.

Trimming took 0 bases from V and 2 from J; bases not matched to a gene: 4. The length of the CDR3 is 15 residues. CDR1 and CDR2 (germline): MNHEY, SMNVEV (reference sequence). Only in-frame clones appear in the TCRdb table, and some are missing; sequencing was by immunoSEQ multiplex PCR. The table records 30,000 to 45,000 clones, approximately 83% of them present only once. The V call is TRBV27, the J call TRBJ2-7; TRBD2 matches at 7 bases. This clonotype was sampled from a human donor in good health. Specimen: Siglec-9- CD8+ T cells sorted from blood. The DNA for the CDR3 is TGTGCCAGCAGTTTATCGTCGGGAGGCGCCTACGAGCAGTACTTC. Translated, it gives CASSLSSGGAYEQYF.